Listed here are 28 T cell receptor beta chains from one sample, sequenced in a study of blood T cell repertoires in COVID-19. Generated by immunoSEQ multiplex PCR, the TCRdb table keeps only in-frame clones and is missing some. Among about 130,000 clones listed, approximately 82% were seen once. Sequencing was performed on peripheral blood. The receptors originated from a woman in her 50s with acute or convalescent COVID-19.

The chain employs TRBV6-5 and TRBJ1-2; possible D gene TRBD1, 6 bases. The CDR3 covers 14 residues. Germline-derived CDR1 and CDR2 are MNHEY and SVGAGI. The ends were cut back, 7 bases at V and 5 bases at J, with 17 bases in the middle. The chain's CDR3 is CASTPTGLFYGYTF. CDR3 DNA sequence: TGTGCCAGCACTCCGACAGGACTTTTTTATGGCTACACCTTC.

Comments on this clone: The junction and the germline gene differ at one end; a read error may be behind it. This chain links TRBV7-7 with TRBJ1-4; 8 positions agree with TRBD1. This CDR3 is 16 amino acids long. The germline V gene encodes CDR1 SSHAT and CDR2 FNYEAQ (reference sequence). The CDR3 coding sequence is TGTGCTAGCAGCCCCGGGACAGGTCGATCGGGTGAAAAACTGTTTTTT. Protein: CASSPGTGRSGEKLFF.

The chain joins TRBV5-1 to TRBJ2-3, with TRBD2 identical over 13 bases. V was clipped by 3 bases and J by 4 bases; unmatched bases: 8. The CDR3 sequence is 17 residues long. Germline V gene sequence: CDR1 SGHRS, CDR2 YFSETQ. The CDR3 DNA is TGCGCCAGCAGCTCGACTAGCGGGGGGAATTACGCAGATACGCAGTATTTT. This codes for CASSSTSGGNYADTQYF. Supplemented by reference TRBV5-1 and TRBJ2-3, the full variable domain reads KAGVTQTPRYLIKTRGQQVTLSCSPISGHRSVSWYQQTPGQGLQFLFEYFSETQRNKGNFPGRFSGRQFSNSRSEMNVSTLELGDSALYLCASSSTSGGNYADTQYFGPGTRLTVL.

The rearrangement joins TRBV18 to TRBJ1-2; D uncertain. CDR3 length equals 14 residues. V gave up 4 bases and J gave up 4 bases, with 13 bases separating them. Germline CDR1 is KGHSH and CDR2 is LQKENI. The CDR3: CASSREGNFYGYTF. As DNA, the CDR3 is TGTGCCAGCTCACGTGAGGGAAATTTCTATGGCTACACCTTC. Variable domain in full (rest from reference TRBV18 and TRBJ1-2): NAGVMQNPRHLVRRRGQEARLRCSPMKGHSHVYWYRQLPEEGLKFMVYLQKENIIDESGMPKERFSAEFPKEGPSILRIQQVVRGDSAAYFCASSREGNFYGYTFGSGTRLTVV.

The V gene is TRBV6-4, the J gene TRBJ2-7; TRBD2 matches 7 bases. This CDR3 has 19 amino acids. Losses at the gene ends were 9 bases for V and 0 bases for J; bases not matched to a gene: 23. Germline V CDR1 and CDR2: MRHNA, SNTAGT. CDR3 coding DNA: TGTGCCAGTAAAAAATTTAGGGCGGGAGTAAACCCAGGCTCCTACGAGCAGTACTTC. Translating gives CASKKFRAGVNPGSYEQYF.

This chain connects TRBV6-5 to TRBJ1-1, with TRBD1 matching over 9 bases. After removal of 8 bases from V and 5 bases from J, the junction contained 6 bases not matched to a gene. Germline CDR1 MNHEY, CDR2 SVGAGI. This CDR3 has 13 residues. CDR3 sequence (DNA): TGTGCCAGCTTGGGACAGGGACATACTGAAGCTTTCTTT. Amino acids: CASLGQGHTEAFF.

CDR3 protein: CASSQVGQGGNQPQHF. CDR3 sequence (DNA): TGTGCCAGCAGCCAAGTGGGACAGGGAGGGAATCAGCCCCAGCATTTT. The chain links TRBV4-2 to TRBJ1-5; TRBD1 matches 9 bases. From germline, CDR1 is LGHNA and CDR2 YNFKEQ. The V segment lost 1 base and the J segment 4 bases; nucleotides outside the gene matches: 5. This CDR3 region has 16 residues.

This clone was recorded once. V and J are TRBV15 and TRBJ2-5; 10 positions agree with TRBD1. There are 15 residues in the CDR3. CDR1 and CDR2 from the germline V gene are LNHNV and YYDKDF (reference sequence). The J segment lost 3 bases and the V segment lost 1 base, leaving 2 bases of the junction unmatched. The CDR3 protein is CATSRGDRGKETQYF. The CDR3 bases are TGTGCCACCAGCAGAGGGGACAGGGGAAAAGAGACCCAGTACTTC.

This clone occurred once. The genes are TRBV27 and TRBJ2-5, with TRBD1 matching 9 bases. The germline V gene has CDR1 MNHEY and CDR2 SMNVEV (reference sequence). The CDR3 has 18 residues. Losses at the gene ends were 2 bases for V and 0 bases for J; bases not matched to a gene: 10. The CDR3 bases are TGTGCCAGCAGTTTACGCCAATCCGGGACAGGGTACCAAGAGACCCAGTACTTC. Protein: CASSLRQSGTGYQETQYF.

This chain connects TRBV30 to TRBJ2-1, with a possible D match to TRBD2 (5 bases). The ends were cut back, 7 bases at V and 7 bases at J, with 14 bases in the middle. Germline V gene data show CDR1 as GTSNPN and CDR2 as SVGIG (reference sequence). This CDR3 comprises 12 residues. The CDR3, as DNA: TGTGCCTCACGGAGGAGCGGAAATGAGCAGTTCTTC. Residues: CASRRSGNEQFF.

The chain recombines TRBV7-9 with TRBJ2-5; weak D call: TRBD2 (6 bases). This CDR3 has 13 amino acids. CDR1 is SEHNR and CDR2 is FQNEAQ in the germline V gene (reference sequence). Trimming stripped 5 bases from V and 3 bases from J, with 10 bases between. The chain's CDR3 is CASSGGSEETQYF. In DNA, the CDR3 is TGTGCCAGCAGCGGAGGGAGTGAAGAGACCCAGTACTTC.

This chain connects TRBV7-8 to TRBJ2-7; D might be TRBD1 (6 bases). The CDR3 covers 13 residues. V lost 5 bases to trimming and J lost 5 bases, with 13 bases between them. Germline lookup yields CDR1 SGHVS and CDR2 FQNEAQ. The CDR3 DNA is TGTGCCAGCAGCAAAGGACAGAGAAACGAGCAGTACTTC. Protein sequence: CASSKGQRNEQYF.

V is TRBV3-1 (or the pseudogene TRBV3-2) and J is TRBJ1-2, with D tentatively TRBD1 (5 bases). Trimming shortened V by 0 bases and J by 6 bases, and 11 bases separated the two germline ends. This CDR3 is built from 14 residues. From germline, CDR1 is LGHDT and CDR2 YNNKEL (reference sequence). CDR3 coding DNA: TGTGCCAGCAGCCAAGAGTGGCAGGGCGATGGCTACACCTTC. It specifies CASSQEWQGDGYTF.

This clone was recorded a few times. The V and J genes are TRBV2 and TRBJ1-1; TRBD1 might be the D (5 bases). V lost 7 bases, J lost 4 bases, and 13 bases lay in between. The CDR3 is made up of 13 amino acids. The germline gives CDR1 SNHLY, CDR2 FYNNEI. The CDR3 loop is CASTPGRLTEAFF. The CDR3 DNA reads TGTGCCAGCACCCCAGGGCGACTCACTGAAGCTTTCTTT. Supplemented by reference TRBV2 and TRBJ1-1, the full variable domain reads EPEVTQTPSHQVTQMGQEVILRCVPISNHLYFYWYRQILGQKVEFLVSFYNNEISEKSEIFDDQFSVERPDGSNFTLKIRSTKLEDSAMYFCASTPGRLTEAFFGQGTRLTVV.

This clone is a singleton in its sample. The CDR3 spells CASSYDRGGGQPQHF. CDR3 DNA sequence: TGTGCCAGCAGTTATGACAGGGGAGGTGGTCAGCCCCAGCATTTT. The V gene is TRBV6-5, the J gene TRBJ1-5; 8 bases match TRBD1. The CDR3 is 15 amino acids. Germline CDR1 reads MNHEY; CDR2 reads SVGAGI. Trimming removed 3 bases from V and 6 bases from J; junction bases left unmatched: 7.

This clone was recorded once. The CDR3 spells CASSLSGGPGEQYF. CDR3 in DNA: TGTGCCAGCAGCTTATCGGGAGGGCCGGGCGAGCAGTACTTC. V usage is TRBV11-2 and J usage is TRBJ2-7; 8 bases map to TRBD2. This CDR3 comprises 14 residues. Germline CDR1 is SGHAT and CDR2 is FQNNGV. With 2 bases clipped from V and 6 bases from J, the junction kept 6 bases outside the gene matches.

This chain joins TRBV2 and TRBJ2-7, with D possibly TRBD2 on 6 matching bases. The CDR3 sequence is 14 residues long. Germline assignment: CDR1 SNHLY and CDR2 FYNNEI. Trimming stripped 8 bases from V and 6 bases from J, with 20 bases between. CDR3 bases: TGTGCCAGCCGGGGGTCTCTGGATCTTGGCGAGCAGTACTTC. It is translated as CASRGSLDLGEQYF.

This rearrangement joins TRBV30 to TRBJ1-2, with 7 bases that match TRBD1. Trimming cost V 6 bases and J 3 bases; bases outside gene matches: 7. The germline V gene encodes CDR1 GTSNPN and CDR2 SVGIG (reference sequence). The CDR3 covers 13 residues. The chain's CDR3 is CACTGASDYGYTF. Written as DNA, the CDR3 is TGTGCCTGTACAGGGGCGTCCGACTATGGCTACACCTTC.

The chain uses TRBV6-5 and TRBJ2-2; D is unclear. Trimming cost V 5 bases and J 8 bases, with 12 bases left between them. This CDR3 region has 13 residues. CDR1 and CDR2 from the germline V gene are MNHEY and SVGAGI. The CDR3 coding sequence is TGTGCCAGCAGTCTAGACCCCGGAGGGGAGCTGTTTTTT. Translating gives CASSLDPGGELFF.

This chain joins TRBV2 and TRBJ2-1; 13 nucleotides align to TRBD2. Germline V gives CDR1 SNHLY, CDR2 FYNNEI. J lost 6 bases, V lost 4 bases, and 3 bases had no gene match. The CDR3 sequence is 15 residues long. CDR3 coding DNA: TGTGCCAGCAGTGCAACTAGCGGGGGGGCCAATGAGCAGTTCTTC. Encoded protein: CASSATSGGANEQFF.

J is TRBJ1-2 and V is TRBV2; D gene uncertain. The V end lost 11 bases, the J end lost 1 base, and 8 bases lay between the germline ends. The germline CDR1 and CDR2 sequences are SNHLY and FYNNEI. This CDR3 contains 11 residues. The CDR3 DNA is TGTGCCGGGCAGGTTAACTATGGCTACACCTTC. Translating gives CAGQVNYGYTF.

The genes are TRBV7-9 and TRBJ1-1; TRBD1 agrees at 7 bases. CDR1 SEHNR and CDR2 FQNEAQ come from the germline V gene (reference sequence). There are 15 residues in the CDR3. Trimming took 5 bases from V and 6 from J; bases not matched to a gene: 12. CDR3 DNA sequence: TGTGCCAGCAGCCCCCCGGGACAGAACTATGCTGAAGCTTTCTTT. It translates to CASSPPGQNYAEAFF.

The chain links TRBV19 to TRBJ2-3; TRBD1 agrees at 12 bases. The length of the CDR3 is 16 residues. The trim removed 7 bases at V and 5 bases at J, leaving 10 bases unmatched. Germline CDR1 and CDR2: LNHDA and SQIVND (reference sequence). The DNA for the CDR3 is TGTGCCAGTACGGGACAGGGGGCTTACCCGGGAGATACGCAGTATTTT. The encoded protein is CASTGQGAYPGDTQYF. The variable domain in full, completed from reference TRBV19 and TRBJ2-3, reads DGGITQSPKYLFRKEGQNVTLSCEQNLNHDAMYWYRQDPGQGLRLIYYSQIVNDFQKGDIAEGYSVSREKKESFPLTVTSAQKNPTAFYLCASTGQGAYPGDTQYFGPGTRLTVL.

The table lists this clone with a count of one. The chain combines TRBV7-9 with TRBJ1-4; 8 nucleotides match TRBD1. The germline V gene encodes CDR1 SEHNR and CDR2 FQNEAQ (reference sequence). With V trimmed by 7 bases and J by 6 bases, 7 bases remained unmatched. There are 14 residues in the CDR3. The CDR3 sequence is CASTDRGGDEKLFF. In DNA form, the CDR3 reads TGTGCCAGCACCGACAGGGGTGGCGATGAAAAACTGTTTTTT.

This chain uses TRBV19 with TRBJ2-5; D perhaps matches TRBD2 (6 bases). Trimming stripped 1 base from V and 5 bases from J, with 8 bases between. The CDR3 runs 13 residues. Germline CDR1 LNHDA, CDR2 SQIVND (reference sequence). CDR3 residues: CASSIAEGETQYF. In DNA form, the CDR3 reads TGTGCCAGTAGTATAGCGGAGGGGGAGACCCAGTACTTC.

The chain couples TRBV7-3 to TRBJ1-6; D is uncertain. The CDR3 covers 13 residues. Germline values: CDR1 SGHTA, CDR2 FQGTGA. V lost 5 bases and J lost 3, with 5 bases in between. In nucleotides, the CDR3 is TGTGCCAGCAGCCAGATCTATAATTCACCCCTCCACTTT. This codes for CASSQIYNSPLHF.

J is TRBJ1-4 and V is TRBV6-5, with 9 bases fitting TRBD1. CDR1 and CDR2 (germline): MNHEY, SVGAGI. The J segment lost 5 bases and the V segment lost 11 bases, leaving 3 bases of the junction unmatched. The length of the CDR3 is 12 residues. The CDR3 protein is CAGGQGNEKLFF. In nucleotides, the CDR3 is TGTGCCGGCGGACAGGGGAATGAAAAACTGTTTTTT.

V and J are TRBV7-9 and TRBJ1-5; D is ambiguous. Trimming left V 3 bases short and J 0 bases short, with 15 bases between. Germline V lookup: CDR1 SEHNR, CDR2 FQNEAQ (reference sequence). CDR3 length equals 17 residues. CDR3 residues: CASSFSGGPGSNQPQHF. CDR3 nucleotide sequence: TGTGCCAGCAGCTTTTCCGGAGGGCCGGGTAGCAATCAGCCCCAGCATTTT.